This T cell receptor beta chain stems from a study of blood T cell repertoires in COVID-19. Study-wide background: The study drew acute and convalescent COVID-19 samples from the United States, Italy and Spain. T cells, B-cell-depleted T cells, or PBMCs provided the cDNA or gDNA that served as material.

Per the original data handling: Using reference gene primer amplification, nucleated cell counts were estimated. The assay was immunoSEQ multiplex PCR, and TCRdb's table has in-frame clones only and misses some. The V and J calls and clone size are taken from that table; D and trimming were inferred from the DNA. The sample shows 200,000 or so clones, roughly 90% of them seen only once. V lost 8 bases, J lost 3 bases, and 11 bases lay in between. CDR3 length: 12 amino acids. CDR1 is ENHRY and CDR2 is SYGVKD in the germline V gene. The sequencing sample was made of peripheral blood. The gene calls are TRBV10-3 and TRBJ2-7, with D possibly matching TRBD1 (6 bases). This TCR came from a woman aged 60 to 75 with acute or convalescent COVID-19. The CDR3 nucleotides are TGTGCCATCTCCGGGACACACTACGAGCAGTACTTC. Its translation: CAISGTHYEQYF.